This T cell receptor (beta chain) was sequenced during a study of technical replicates of blood from several donors (dated by TCRdb to the late 2010s). CDR1 LGHNA and CDR2 YSLEER are derived from the germline V gene. The CDR3 measures 13 amino acids from cysteine to phenylalanine. CDR3 DNA only is kept here, 39 bases in frame from base 1. Library preparation employed the immunoSEQ multiplex PCR assay. What TCRdb holds here is the immuneACCESS table cut down to in-frame rearrangements. Part of the clones is not present; checked against another copy, under half of the missing clones reflect an unresolved V gene, and the others are unexplained. This sample lists 70,000 to 90,000 clones; 85% to 95% were detected once. The ten largest clones take up about 0.4% of the sample. As concerns this clone: The antigen it binds to is not known. The junction departs from the called germline gene at one end, perhaps through a read error.

The rearrangement joined TRBV4-3 to TRBJ2-1; 7 bases in the junction line up with TRBD1. This receptor was taken from a human donor in good health. Source material: T cells isolated from PBMCs. Here the CDR3 is given as CASSQDGIRGQLF. The nucleotides read TGCGCCAGCAGCCAAGATGGTATTAGGGGGCAACTCTTC.